The 3 T cell receptor beta chains in this list originate from one sample, sequenced in a study of cytomegalovirus exposure and HLA in healthy donors. It was with 60 Vbeta and 13 Jbeta primers that the PCR ran. Generated by immunoSEQ multiplex PCR, the TCRdb table keeps only in-frame clones and is missing some. The table has 200,000 to 250,000 clones, 82% seen once. Specimen: PBMCs. All receptors come from a middle-aged woman in good health and CMV-seropositive.

The CDR3: CASSPDRGTNEKLFF. The CDR3 nucleotides are TGTGCCAGCAGCCCCGACAGGGGAACTAATGAAAAACTGTTTTTT. The rearrangement links TRBV5-4 to TRBJ1-4; TRBD1 matches 8 bases. Trimming cost V 4 bases and J 1 base; bases outside gene matches: 3. Germline CDR1 is SGHNT and CDR2 is YYREEE (reference sequence). This CDR3 comprises 15 residues.

This clone has just one count. V and J are TRBV27 and TRBJ1-1; TRBD1 matches 9 bases. CDR3 length equals 13 residues. The trim removed 6 bases at V and 8 bases at J, leaving 7 bases unmatched. The V gene's germline CDR1 is MNHEY and CDR2 SMNVEV (reference sequence). CDR3 region: CASSLGTGPEAFF. CDR3 bases: TGTGCCAGCAGCCTTGGGACAGGGCCCGAAGCTTTCTTT.

The gene calls are TRBV7-2 and TRBJ1-1, with a weak D call TRBD1 (6 bases). The CDR3 runs to 16 residues. The germline gives CDR1 SGHTA, CDR2 FQGNSA. Trimming removed 4 bases at V and 0 bases at J, with 15 bases between. The CDR3 DNA reads TGTGCCAGCAGCTCACCGGGACAATACATGAACACTGAAGCTTTCTTT. Amino acids: CASSSPGQYMNTEAFF.